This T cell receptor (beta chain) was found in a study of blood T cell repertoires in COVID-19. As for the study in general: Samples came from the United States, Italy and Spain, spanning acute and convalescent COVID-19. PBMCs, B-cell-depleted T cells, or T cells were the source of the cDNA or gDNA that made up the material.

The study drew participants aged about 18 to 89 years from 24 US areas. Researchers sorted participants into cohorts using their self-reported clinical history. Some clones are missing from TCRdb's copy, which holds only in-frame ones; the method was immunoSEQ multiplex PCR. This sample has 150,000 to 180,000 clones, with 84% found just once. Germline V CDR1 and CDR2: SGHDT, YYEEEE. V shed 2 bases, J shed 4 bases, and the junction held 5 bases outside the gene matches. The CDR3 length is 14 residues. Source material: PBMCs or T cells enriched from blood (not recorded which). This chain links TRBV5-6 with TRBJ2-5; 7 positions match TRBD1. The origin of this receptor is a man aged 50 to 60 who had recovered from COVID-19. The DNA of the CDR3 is TGTGCCAGCAGCTTTAGGGGGCTACGAGAGACCCAGTACTTC. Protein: CASSFRGLRETQYF.